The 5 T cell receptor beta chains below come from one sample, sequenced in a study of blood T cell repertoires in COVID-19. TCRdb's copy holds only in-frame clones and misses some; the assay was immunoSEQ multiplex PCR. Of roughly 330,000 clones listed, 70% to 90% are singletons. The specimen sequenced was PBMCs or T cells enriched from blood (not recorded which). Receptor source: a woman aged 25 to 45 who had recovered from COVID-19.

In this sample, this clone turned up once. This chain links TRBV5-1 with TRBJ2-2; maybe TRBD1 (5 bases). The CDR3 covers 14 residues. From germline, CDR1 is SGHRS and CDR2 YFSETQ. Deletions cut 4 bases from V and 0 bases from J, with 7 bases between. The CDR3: CASSPDTNTGELFF. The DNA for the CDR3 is TGCGCCAGCAGCCCGGACACGAACACCGGGGAGCTGTTTTTT.

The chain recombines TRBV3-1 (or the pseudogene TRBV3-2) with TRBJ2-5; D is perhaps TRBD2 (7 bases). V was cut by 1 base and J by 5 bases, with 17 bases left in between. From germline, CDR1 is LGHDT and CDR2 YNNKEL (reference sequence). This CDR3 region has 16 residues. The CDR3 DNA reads TGTGCCAGCAGCCAAGGAGGAGGGGGGGCCTGGGAGACCCAGTACTTC. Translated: CASSQGGGGAWETQYF.

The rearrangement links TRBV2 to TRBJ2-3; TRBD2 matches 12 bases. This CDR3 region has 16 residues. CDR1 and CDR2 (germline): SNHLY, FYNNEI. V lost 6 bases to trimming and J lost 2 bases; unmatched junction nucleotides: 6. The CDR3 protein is CASRWGLAGHTDTQYF. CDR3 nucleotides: TGTGCCAGCAGGTGGGGACTAGCGGGTCACACAGATACGCAGTATTTT.

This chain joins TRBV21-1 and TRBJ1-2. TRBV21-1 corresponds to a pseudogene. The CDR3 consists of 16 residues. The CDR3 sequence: CASSNRAGTANYGYTF. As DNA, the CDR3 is TGTGCCAGCAGCAACCGGGCGGGGACGGCGAACTATGGCTACACCTTC.

CDR3 nucleotide sequence: TGTGCCAGCAATAGGGAATCCAGGGGGCCAGAGACCCAGTACTTC. As protein: CASNRESRGPETQYF. This chain uses TRBV3-1 (or the pseudogene TRBV3-2) with TRBJ2-5; 8 bases are shared with TRBD1. Trimming cost V 7 bases and J 4 bases; bases outside gene matches: 11. CDR1 LGHDT and CDR2 YNNKEL come from the germline V gene (reference sequence). This CDR3 has 15 amino acids.